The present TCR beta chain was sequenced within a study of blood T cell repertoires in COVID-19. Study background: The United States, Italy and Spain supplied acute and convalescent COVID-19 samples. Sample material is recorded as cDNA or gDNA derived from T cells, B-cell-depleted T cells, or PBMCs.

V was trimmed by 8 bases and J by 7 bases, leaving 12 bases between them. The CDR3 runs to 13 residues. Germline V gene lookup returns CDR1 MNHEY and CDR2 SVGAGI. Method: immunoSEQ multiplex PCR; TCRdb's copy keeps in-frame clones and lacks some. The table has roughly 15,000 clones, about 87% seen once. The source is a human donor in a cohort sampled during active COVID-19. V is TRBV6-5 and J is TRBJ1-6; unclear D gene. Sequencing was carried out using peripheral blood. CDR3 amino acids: CASQETHNSPLHF. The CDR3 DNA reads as TGTGCCAGCCAAGAAACTCACAATTCACCCCTCCACTTT.